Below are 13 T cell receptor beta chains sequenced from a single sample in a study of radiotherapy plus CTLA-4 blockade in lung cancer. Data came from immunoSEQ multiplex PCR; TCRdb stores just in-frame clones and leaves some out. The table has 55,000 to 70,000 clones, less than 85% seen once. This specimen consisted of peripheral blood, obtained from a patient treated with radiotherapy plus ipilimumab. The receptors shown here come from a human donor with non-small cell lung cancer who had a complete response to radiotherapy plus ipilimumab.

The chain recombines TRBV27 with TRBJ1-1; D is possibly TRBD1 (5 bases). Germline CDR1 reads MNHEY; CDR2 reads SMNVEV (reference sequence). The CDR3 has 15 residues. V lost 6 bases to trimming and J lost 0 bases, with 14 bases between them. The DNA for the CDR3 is TGTGCCAGCAGCACGTTACAGGTCATGAACACTGAAGCTTTCTTT. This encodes CASSTLQVMNTEAFF.

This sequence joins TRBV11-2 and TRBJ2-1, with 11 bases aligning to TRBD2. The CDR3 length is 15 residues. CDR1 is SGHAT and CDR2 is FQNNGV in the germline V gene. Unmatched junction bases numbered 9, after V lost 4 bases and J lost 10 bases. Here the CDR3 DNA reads TGTGCCAGCAGCTCGGGACTAGCGGACACAATCGAGCAGTTCTTC. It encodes CASSSGLADTIEQFF.

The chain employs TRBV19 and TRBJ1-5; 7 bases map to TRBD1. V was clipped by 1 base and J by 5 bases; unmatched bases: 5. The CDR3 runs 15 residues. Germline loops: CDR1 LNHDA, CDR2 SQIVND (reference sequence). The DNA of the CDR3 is TGTGCCAGTAGTATAGGACAGGGTGGACATCAGCCCCAGCATTTT. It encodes CASSIGQGGHQPQHF.

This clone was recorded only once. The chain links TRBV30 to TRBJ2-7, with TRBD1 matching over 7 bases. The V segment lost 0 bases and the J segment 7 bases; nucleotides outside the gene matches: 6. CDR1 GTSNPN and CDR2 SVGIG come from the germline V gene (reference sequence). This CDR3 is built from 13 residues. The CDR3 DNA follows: TGTGCCTGGAGTGTAGGGGGCACGCAGGAGCAGTACTTC. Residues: CAWSVGGTQEQYF. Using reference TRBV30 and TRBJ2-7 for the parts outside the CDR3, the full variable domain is SQTIHQWPATLVQPVGSPLSLECTVEGTSNPNLYWYRQAAGRGLQLLFYSVGIGQISSEVPQNLSASRPQDRQFILSSKKLLLSDSGFYLCAWSVGGTQEQYFGPGTRLTVT.

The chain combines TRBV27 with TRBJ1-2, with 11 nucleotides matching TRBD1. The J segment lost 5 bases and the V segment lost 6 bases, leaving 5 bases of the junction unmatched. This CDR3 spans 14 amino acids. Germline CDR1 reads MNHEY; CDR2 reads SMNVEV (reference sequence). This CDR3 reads CASRPGTGGYGYTF. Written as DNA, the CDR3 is TGTGCCAGCAGGCCCGGGACAGGGGGTTATGGCTACACCTTC.

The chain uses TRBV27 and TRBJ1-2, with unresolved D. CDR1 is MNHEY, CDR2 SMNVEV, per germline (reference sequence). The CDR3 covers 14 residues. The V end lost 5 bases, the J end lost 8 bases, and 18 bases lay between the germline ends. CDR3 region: CASSPEDGFRGYTF. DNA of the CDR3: TGTGCCAGCAGTCCGGAGGACGGATTTAGGGGCTACACCTTC.

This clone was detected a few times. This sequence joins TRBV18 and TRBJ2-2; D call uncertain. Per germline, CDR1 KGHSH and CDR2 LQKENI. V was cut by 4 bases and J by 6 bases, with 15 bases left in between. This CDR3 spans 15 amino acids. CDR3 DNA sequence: TGTGCCAGCTCACGACTCCCTCCCGAGGCCGGGGAGCTGTTTTTT. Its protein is CASSRLPPEAGELFF.

The CDR3 bases are TGTGCCAGTAGTATCGGAGAAGCCTACGAGCAGTACTTC. It yields the protein CASSIGEAYEQYF. This rearrangement joins TRBV19 to TRBJ2-7, with D hard to call. CDR3 length: 13 amino acids. With 3 bases removed from V and 2 bases from J, the gap between germline ends came to 8 bases. Germline V CDR1 and CDR2: LNHDA, SQIVND (reference sequence).

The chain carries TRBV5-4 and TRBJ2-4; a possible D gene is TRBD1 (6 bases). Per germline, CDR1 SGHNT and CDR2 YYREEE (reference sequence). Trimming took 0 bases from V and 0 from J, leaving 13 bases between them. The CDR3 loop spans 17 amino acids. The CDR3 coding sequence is TGTGCCAGCAGCTTGGGCCGGACAGTCCTAGCCAAAAACATTCAGTACTTC. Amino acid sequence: CASSLGRTVLAKNIQYF.

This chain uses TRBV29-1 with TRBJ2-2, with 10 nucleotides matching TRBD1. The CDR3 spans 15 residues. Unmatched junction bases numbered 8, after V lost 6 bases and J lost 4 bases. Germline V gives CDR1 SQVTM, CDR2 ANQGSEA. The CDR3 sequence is CSVRPGQGSTGELFF. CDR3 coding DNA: TGCAGCGTGCGCCCGGGACAGGGGAGCACCGGGGAGCTGTTTTTT.

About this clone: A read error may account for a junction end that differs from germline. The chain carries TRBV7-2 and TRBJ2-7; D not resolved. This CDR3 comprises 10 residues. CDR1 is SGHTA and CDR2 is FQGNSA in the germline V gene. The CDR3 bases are TGTGCCAGCAGCTTAGAGGCGGTACACTTC. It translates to CASSLEAVHF.

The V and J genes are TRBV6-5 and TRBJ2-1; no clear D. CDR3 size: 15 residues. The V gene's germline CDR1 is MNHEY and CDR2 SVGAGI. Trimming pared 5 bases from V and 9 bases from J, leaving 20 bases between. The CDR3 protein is CASSPPGYSSSEQFF. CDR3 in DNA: TGTGCCAGCAGTCCCCCCGGGTATTCTTCCTCTGAGCAGTTCTTC.

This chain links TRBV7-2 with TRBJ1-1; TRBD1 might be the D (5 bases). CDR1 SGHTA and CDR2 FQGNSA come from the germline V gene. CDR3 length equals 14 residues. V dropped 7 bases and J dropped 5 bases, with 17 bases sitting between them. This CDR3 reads CASKKQALGTEAFF. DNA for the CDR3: TGTGCCAGCAAAAAACAGGCGCTTGGGACTGAAGCTTTCTTT. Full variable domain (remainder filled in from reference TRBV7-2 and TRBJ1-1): GAGVSQSPSNKVTEKGKDVELRCDPISGHTALYWYRQSLGQGLEFLIYFQGNSAPDKSGLPSDRFSAERTGGSVSTLTIQRTQQEDSAVYLCASKKQALGTEAFFGQGTRLTVV.